This TCR beta chain was sequenced during a study of T cell changes during pregnancy in multiple sclerosis. The CDR3 is 16 amino acids. The germline gives CDR1 MDHEN, CDR2 SYDVKM. V was pared by 6 bases and J by 6 bases, with 8 bases of the junction left unmatched. Assay: immunoSEQ multiplex PCR; the TCRdb copy retains only in-frame clones and omits some. The sample lists almost 95,000 clones, under 95% seen once, with over 1.5% in the top ten. This specimen was peripheral blood, taken in the first trimester of pregnancy. The chain uses TRBV28 and TRBJ2-7, with 16 bases matching TRBD2. This receptor was obtained from a female donor with multiple sclerosis, enrolled in a pregnancy study. CDR3 protein: CASSQTGLAGGREQYF. The CDR3 nucleotides read TGTGCCAGCAGCCAAACGGGACTAGCGGGAGGGCGCGAGCAGTACTTC.